This T cell receptor (beta chain) is from a study of blood T cell repertoires in COVID-19. Overall study: Acute and convalescent COVID-19 samples came from the United States, Italy and Spain. Sources were T cells, B-cell-depleted T cells, or PBMCs; the material itself was cDNA or gDNA.

Source study methods: Using reference gene primer amplification, nucleated cell counts were estimated. Sequenced by immunoSEQ multiplex PCR; TCRdb stores in-frame clones only, minus some. The V and J calls and clone size were taken over from that table, and D and trimming were inferred from the DNA. Of more than 200,000 clones listed, roughly 82% are singletons. This CDR3 is built from 15 residues. J lost 3 bases, V lost 4 bases, and 4 bases had no gene match. Germline lookup yields CDR1 ENHRY and CDR2 SYGVKD. This receptor was obtained from a woman aged 80 or over with active or convalescent COVID-19. The chain combines TRBV10-3 with TRBJ2-2; TRBD1 matches 8 bases. Specimen: peripheral blood. This CDR3 reads CAISGQGPHTGELFF. CDR3 sequence (DNA): TGTGCCATCAGTGGACAGGGGCCGCACACCGGGGAGCTGTTTTTT.